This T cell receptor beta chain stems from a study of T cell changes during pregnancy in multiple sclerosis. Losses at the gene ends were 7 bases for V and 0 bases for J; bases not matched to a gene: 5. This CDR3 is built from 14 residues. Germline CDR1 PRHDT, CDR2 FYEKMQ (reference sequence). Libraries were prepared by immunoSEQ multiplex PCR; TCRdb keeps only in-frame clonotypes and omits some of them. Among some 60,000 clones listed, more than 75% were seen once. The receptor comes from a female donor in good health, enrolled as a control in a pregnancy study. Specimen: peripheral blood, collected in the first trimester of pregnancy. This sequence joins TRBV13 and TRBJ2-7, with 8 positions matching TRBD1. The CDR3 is CASNDRGSSYEQYF. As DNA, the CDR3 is TGTGCCAGCAACGACAGGGGCAGCTCCTACGAGCAGTACTTC.